The 21 T cell receptor beta chains given below trace back to one sample, sequenced in a study of blood T cell repertoires in COVID-19. Using immunoSEQ multiplex PCR, the repertoire was profiled, and TCRdb retains in-frame clones only, with some absent. The table includes about 140,000 clones, 70% to 80% detected once. Sequencing was done on a sample of peripheral blood. The receptors shown here come from an elderly woman with active or convalescent COVID-19.

The chain links TRBV15 to TRBJ1-5; 8 nucleotides line up with TRBD1. Germline CDR1 reads LNHNV; CDR2 reads YYDKDF (reference sequence). This CDR3 is 15 amino acids long. V trimming: 6 bases; J trimming: 3 bases; junction bases outside the gene matches: 7. The CDR3 DNA reads TGTGCCACCAGACGGACAGGGAGGTACAATCAGCCCCAGCATTTT. This codes for CATRRTGRYNQPQHF.

This clone was counted a few times. This chain links TRBV7-2 with TRBJ2-7, with 7 nucleotides matching TRBD2. The CDR3 runs to 14 residues. Losses at the gene ends were 1 base for V and 5 bases for J; bases not matched to a gene: 5. CDR1 and CDR2 (germline): SGHTA, FQGNSA. This CDR3 is CASSLGSSGDEQYF. The CDR3 bases are TGTGCCAGCAGCTTAGGTTCCAGCGGGGACGAGCAGTACTTC.

The chain has TRBV30 and TRBJ1-2; the match to TRBD1 covers 8 bases. The CDR3 totals 14 residues. V shed 5 bases and J 4 bases; nucleotides not matched to a gene: 9. Germline-derived CDR1 and CDR2 are GTSNPN and SVGIG (reference sequence). This CDR3 is CAWARTGFGYGYTF. The CDR3 region has the DNA TGTGCCTGGGCCCGGACAGGGTTTGGCTATGGCTACACCTTC.

CDR3 protein: CASSYGTGDVYEQYF. DNA for the CDR3: TGTGCCAGCAGTTATGGAACAGGGGACGTCTACGAGCAGTACTTC. The gene calls are TRBV6-6 and TRBJ2-7, with 7 bases that match TRBD1. The junction had 8 bases not matched to a gene; V was cut back by 3 bases and J by 3 bases. Per germline, CDR1 MNHNY and CDR2 SVGAGI (reference sequence). The CDR3 sequence is 15 residues long.

This clone has more than one count but fewer than ten. The chain links TRBV27 to TRBJ2-2; 8 bases are a match to TRBD2. The CDR3 loop spans 15 amino acids. The V and J ends lost 7 bases and 0 bases, in that order; junction bases with no gene match: 4. From germline, CDR1 is MNHEY and CDR2 SMNVEV (reference sequence). The CDR3 nucleotides read TGTGCCAGCACCTTCGGGGGGGCGAACACCGGGGAGCTGTTTTTT. It codes for CASTFGGANTGELFF.

The rearrangement joins TRBV10-3 to TRBJ1-2, with 9 bases lining up with TRBD1. V lost 6 bases, J lost 8 bases, and 13 bases stayed unmatched. CDR1 ENHRY and CDR2 SYGVKD come from the germline V gene. CDR3 size: 15 residues. CDR3 residues: CAISEGQGSRKGYTF. CDR3 sequence (DNA): TGTGCCATCAGCGAAGGACAGGGGAGTCGAAAGGGCTACACCTTC.

The J gene is TRBJ2-2, the V gene TRBV5-1; no reliable D call. The CDR3 sequence is 14 residues long. The V and J ends lost 2 bases and 5 bases respectively, with 10 bases between them. Germline CDR1 reads SGHRS; CDR2 reads YFSETQ. The chain's CDR3 is CASSLTVVTGELFF. Written as DNA, the CDR3 is TGCGCCAGCAGCTTAACAGTTGTAACCGGGGAGCTGTTTTTT. The variable domain in full, with the rest retrieved from reference TRBV5-1 and TRBJ2-2, is KAGVTQTPRYLIKTRGQQVTLSCSPISGHRSVSWYQQTPGQGLQFLFEYFSETQRNKGNFPGRFSGRQFSNSRSEMNVSTLELGDSALYLCASSLTVVTGELFFGEGSRLTVL.

V is TRBV5-1 and J is TRBJ1-2, with D possibly being TRBD1 (6 bases). The CDR3 spans 14 residues. V was trimmed by 5 bases and J by 9 bases, leaving 20 bases between them. Germline assignment: CDR1 SGHRS and CDR2 YFSETQ. DNA of the CDR3: TGCGCCAGCAGTCAGGGGACAAGGGCTTCTAGCTACACCTTC. Its translation is CASSQGTRASSYTF.

The chain is built from TRBV7-6 and TRBJ2-3; TRBD2 matches 12 bases. With V trimmed by 4 bases and J by 6 bases, 5 bases remained unmatched. The CDR3 is 15 amino acids. Germline values: CDR1 SGHVS, CDR2 FNYEAQ. CDR3 amino acids: CASSSSGGGADTQYF. CDR3 sequence (DNA): TGTGCCAGCAGCTCTAGCGGGGGGGGTGCGGATACGCAGTATTTT.

The chain joins TRBV4-3 to TRBJ2-7; tentatively, D is TRBD1 (5 bases). Germline V lookup: CDR1 LGHNA, CDR2 YSLEER. Trimming pared 4 bases from V and 3 bases from J, leaving 10 bases between. This CDR3 is 13 amino acids long. The CDR3 DNA sequence: TGCGCCAGCAGCCGCGGACAATTCTACGAGCAGTACTTC. This gives the protein CASSRGQFYEQYF.

V usage is TRBV4-2 and J usage is TRBJ2-7; TRBD2 agrees at 9 bases. V shed 0 bases and J 0 bases; nucleotides not matched to a gene: 6. CDR3 length equals 17 residues. CDR1 is LGHNA, CDR2 YNFKEQ, per germline. The CDR3 loop is CASSQELSGGTSYEQYF. In nucleotides, the CDR3 is TGTGCCAGCAGCCAAGAGTTGAGCGGGGGGACCTCCTACGAGCAGTACTTC.

The V call is TRBV30, the J call TRBJ2-2, with 7 bases that match TRBD2. Germline CDR1 and CDR2: GTSNPN and SVGIG (reference sequence). Germline trimming cut 3 bases from V and 1 base from J; bases unmatched to any gene: 8. The CDR3 sequence is 16 residues long. The CDR3 coding sequence is TGTGCCTGGAGAGTTGGCGGGGGTTGGAACACCGGGGAGCTGTTTTTT. This codes for CAWRVGGGWNTGELFF.

This chain joins TRBV30 and TRBJ2-1; 10 bases fit TRBD1. CDR3 length equals 15 residues. The V gene end was trimmed by 4 bases and the J gene end by 6 bases; junction bases not matched to a gene: 9. CDR1 is GTSNPN, CDR2 SVGIG, per germline (reference sequence). CDR3: CAWKRQGARTNEQFF. The CDR3 coding sequence is TGTGCCTGGAAAAGACAGGGGGCACGGACCAATGAGCAGTTCTTC.

J is TRBJ1-1 and V is TRBV7-2; D call uncertain. The V and J ends lost 2 bases and 0 bases respectively, with 13 bases between them. CDR1 and CDR2 (germline): SGHTA, FQGNSA. This CDR3 has 16 residues. CDR3 sequence: CASSLSFKAVNTEAFF. CDR3 in DNA: TGTGCCAGCAGCTTATCTTTTAAGGCGGTGAACACTGAAGCTTTCTTT.

This rearrangement joins TRBV5-1 to TRBJ2-3, with 10 bases identical to TRBD2. The germline gives CDR1 SGHRS, CDR2 YFSETQ. J gave up 0 bases and V 0 bases, and 4 bases lay outside the gene matches. The CDR3 is 17 amino acids. CDR3 loop: CASSLVAGGRSTDTQYF. The DNA of the CDR3 is TGCGCCAGCAGCTTGGTAGCGGGGGGCCGGAGCACAGATACGCAGTATTTT.

Concerning this clone itself: At the DNA level, this CDR3 is encoded by other sequences in the same sample as well. The V gene is TRBV29-1, the J gene TRBJ1-4; 9 nucleotides agree with TRBD1. V shed 4 bases, J shed 7 bases, and the junction held 4 bases outside the gene matches. Germline-derived CDR1 and CDR2 are SQVTM and ANQGSEA. This CDR3 region has 13 residues. The CDR3 DNA follows: TGCAGCGTTGTGGGACAGGGCGGTGAAAAACTGTTTTTT. Its translation: CSVVGQGGEKLFF. Supplemented by reference TRBV29-1 and TRBJ1-4, the full variable domain reads SAVISQKPSRDICQRGTSLTIQCQVDSQVTMMFWYRQQPGQSLTLIATANQGSEATYESGFVIDKFPISRPNLTFSTLTVSNMSPEDSSIYLCSVVGQGGEKLFFGSGTQLSVL.

Comment on this clone: Being one base from a much bigger clone, this may be a read error. The gene calls are TRBV5-1 and TRBJ1-1; D is uncertain. CDR1 is SGHRS, CDR2 YFSETQ, per germline. V was shortened by 0 bases and J by 4 bases, with 7 bases between the two germline ends. The CDR3 loop spans 13 amino acids. This CDR3 is CASSLGRGTEAFF. In DNA, the CDR3 is TGCGCCAGCAGCTTGGGACGGGGCACTGAAGCTTTCTTT.

This clone turned up a few times. The rearrangement uses TRBV5-1 and TRBJ1-4; 7 bases fit TRBD1. The V gene's germline CDR1 is SGHRS and CDR2 YFSETQ. This CDR3 region has 14 residues. V lost 3 bases and J lost 5; bases outside the gene matches: 4. The CDR3: CASSSDRANEKLFF. In nucleotides, the CDR3 is TGCGCCAGCAGCTCTGACAGGGCGAATGAAAAACTGTTTTTT.

The rearrangement uses TRBV5-1 and TRBJ2-6, with D possibly TRBD1 on 6 matching bases. The CDR3 has 15 residues. V shed 0 bases and J shed 4 bases, with 8 bases lying between them. Germline loops: CDR1 SGHRS, CDR2 YFSETQ. CDR3 loop: CASSLGGPGANVLTF. CDR3 DNA sequence: TGCGCCAGCAGCTTGGGGGGGCCCGGGGCCAACGTCCTGACTTTC.

J is TRBJ2-7 and V is TRBV6-5, with 7 bases aligning to TRBD1. In germline, CDR1 is MNHEY, CDR2 SVGAGI. This CDR3 comprises 13 residues. Trimming took 8 bases from V and 0 from J; bases not matched to a gene: 4. The CDR3, as DNA: TGTGCCAGCTTCGGACAGGACTCCTACGAGCAGTACTTC. Translating gives CASFGQDSYEQYF.

In regard to this clone: In the same sample, other DNA sequences code for this CDR3. V usage is TRBV5-1 and J usage is TRBJ1-1, with a weak D call TRBD1 (6 bases). CDR3 length: 15 residues. The V and J ends lost 4 bases and 7 bases respectively, with 20 bases between them. Germline CDR1 reads SGHRS; CDR2 reads YFSETQ. CDR3 loop: CASSTEGGGGREAFF. DNA for the CDR3: TGCGCCAGCAGCACCGAGGGAGGGGGTGGCCGTGAAGCTTTCTTT. Complete variable domain (other parts from reference TRBV5-1 and TRBJ1-1): KAGVTQTPRYLIKTRGQQVTLSCSPISGHRSVSWYQQTPGQGLQFLFEYFSETQRNKGNFPGRFSGRQFSNSRSEMNVSTLELGDSALYLCASSTEGGGGREAFFGQGTRLTVV.